A single sample gave rise to the 19 T cell receptor beta chains below, sequenced in a study of lymphopenia after photon versus proton radiotherapy. Only in-frame clones appear in the TCRdb table, and some are missing; sequencing was by immunoSEQ multiplex PCR. Of 15,000 to 20,000 clones in the sample, 88% were seen once. The sequencing used peripheral blood, collected from a patient treated with proton-based radiotherapy. Receptors were obtained from a woman in her sixties with cholangiocarcinoma. Some clones in this sample may be carry-over from other donors' samples.

The J gene is TRBJ1-1, the V gene TRBV2; weak D call: TRBD1 (5 bases). V lost 5 bases to trimming and J lost 2 bases, with 12 bases between them. There are 14 residues in the CDR3. Per germline, CDR1 SNHLY and CDR2 FYNNEI. The CDR3 nucleotides read TGTGCCAGCAGTCCTCCGGGACTCAACACTGAAGCTTTCTTT. Encoded protein: CASSPPGLNTEAFF.

This chain uses TRBV5-4 with TRBJ1-2, with D perhaps TRBD1 (5 bases). This CDR3 comprises 16 residues. Looked up from germline, CDR1 is SGHNT and CDR2 is YYREEE (reference sequence). Deletions cut 1 base from V and 2 bases from J, with 15 bases between. CDR3 region: CASSLSAGSGNYGYTF. Written as DNA, the CDR3 is TGTGCCAGCAGCTTGTCCGCCGGGTCAGGGAACTATGGCTACACCTTC.

The CDR3: CASTRDRGSGNTIYF. The CDR3 DNA reads as TGTGCCAGCACCCGGGACAGGGGAAGTGGAAACACCATATATTTT. This sequence joins TRBV6-5 and TRBJ1-3; 10 positions agree with TRBD1. The trim removed 7 bases at V and 3 bases at J, leaving 6 bases unmatched. CDR1 MNHEY and CDR2 SVGAGI come from the germline V gene. The CDR3 loop spans 15 amino acids.

The rearrangement links TRBV11-2 to TRBJ1-3; a possible D gene is TRBD1 (5 bases). Trimming took off 4 bases at V and 0 bases at J, with 10 bases between the two ends. The CDR3 is 15 amino acids. Germline CDR1 SGHAT, CDR2 FQNNGV. In DNA form, the CDR3 reads TGTGCCAGCAGCTCCTGGGGCAACTCTGGAAACACCATATATTTT. The encoded protein is CASSSWGNSGNTIYF.

The chain employs TRBV4-1 and TRBJ1-2, with 8 bases that match TRBD1. V shed 4 bases and J 8 bases; nucleotides not matched to a gene: 18. The V gene's germline CDR1 is MGHRA and CDR2 YSYEKL. The CDR3 runs to 17 residues. CDR3 loop: CASSPLSGQGADRGYTF. The CDR3 DNA is TGCGCCAGCAGCCCCCTGTCTGGGCAGGGGGCAGACCGAGGCTACACCTTC.

This chain links TRBV7-8 with TRBJ2-7, with D unclear. Germline V gene sequence: CDR1 SGHVS, CDR2 FQNEAQ. This CDR3 has 14 residues. The ends were cut back, 3 bases at V and 4 bases at J, with 13 bases in the middle. CDR3 residues: CASSFGGGSYEQYF. As DNA, the CDR3 is TGTGCCAGCAGCTTCGGTGGCGGTTCTTACGAGCAGTACTTC.

V usage is TRBV6-6 and J usage is TRBJ2-1, with 9 bases identical to TRBD2. The CDR3 is 15 residues long. Germline-derived CDR1 and CDR2 are MNHNY and SVGAGI (reference sequence). Trimming took 4 bases from V and 6 from J; bases not matched to a gene: 7. The chain's CDR3 is CASSLSREGFNEQFF. The CDR3 DNA follows: TGTGCCAGCAGTTTATCGCGGGAGGGGTTCAATGAGCAGTTCTTC.

The DNA for the CDR3 is TGTGCCAGCAGTTTATGCGAGAGGGCAGGTGGACGATTGTGCGAGCAGTACTTC. Protein product: CASSLCERAGGRLCEQYF. The gene calls are TRBV28 and TRBJ2-7; TRBD2 might be the D (5 bases). Trimming stripped 0 bases from V and 6 bases from J, with 24 bases between. The CDR3 sequence is 18 residues long. Germline V gene lookup returns CDR1 MDHEN and CDR2 SYDVKM.

The chain employs TRBV7-9 and TRBJ1-5, with D unclear. V lost 4 bases and J lost 4, with 11 bases in between. The CDR3 contains 14 residues. CDR1 SEHNR and CDR2 FQNEAQ come from the germline V gene (reference sequence). The CDR3 spells CASSSDGFNQPQHF. For the CDR3, the DNA is TGTGCCAGCAGCTCCGACGGTTTTAATCAGCCCCAGCATTTT.

This clone was seen only a few times. The CDR3 loop is CARSLVGQRTDTQYF. CDR3 nucleotide sequence: TGTGCCAGAAGCTTAGTGGGGCAGCGCACAGATACGCAGTATTTT. V is TRBV7-5 and J is TRBJ2-3; TRBD1 is taken as the D call from the table, unchecked against the DNA. TRBV7-5 is a known pseudogene. CDR3 length: 15 amino acids.

The rearrangement links TRBV10-3 to TRBJ1-3; 10 bases align to TRBD1. There are 20 residues in the CDR3. The trim removed 5 bases at V and 0 bases at J, leaving 16 bases unmatched. Germline V gene lookup returns CDR1 ENHRY and CDR2 SYGVKD. Written as DNA, the CDR3 is TGTGCCATCAGTCTACGGGACAGGGGAAGGGAGGTGGACTCTGGAAACACCATATATTTT. It codes for CAISLRDRGREVDSGNTIYF.

This chain joins TRBV5-1 and TRBJ2-3; 8 nucleotides align to TRBD1. The V segment lost 4 bases and the J segment 4 bases; nucleotides outside the gene matches: 5. CDR3 size: 14 residues. Per the germline V gene, CDR1 is SGHRS and CDR2 is YFSETQ. CDR3 coding DNA: TGCGCCAGCAGCCCGGACAGGGCATCAGATACGCAGTATTTT. Its protein product is CASSPDRASDTQYF. The whole variable domain, filled in from reference TRBV5-1 and TRBJ2-3, reads KAGVTQTPRYLIKTRGQQVTLSCSPISGHRSVSWYQQTPGQGLQFLFEYFSETQRNKGNFPGRFSGRQFSNSRSEMNVSTLELGDSALYLCASSPDRASDTQYFGPGTRLTVL.

As concerns this clone: The conserved phenylalanine or tryptophan normally closing the CDR3 is absent here, so this likely arose from a read error. The J gene is TRBJ2-7, the V gene TRBV2; D uncertain. V dropped 10 bases and J dropped 7 bases, with 11 bases sitting between them. Germline V lookup: CDR1 SNHLY, CDR2 FYNNEI. The CDR3 is 10 residues long. The CDR3 sequence: CATRLGEQYL. CDR3 nucleotide sequence: TGTGCCACCCGACTCGGTGAGCAGTACCTC.

V gene TRBV5-8 combines with J gene TRBJ2-2, with 12 bases fitting TRBD2. V trimming: 4 bases; J trimming: 4 bases; junction bases outside the gene matches: 11. Per germline, CDR1 SGHTS and CDR2 YDEGEE. The length of the CDR3 is 18 residues. The CDR3 bases are TGTGCCAGCAGCACCCGACTAGCGGGGGACCTCTCCACCGGGGAGCTGTTTTTT. It translates to CASSTRLAGDLSTGELFF.

The V call is TRBV11-2, the J call TRBJ2-2, with 10 positions matching TRBD2. Germline assignment: CDR1 SGHAT and CDR2 FQNNGV. CDR3 size: 16 residues. Unmatched junction bases numbered 5, after V lost 2 bases and J lost 5 bases. CDR3 residues: CASSLLAGAVTGELFF. The DNA for the CDR3 is TGTGCCAGCAGCTTACTAGCGGGAGCGGTGACCGGGGAGCTGTTTTTT.

V is TRBV6-6 and J is TRBJ2-7; 8 bases align to TRBD2. The ends lost 7 bases at V and 1 base at J; junction bases unmatched: 9. Germline V gene lookup returns CDR1 MNHNY and CDR2 SVGAGI (reference sequence). The CDR3 loop spans 15 amino acids. CDR3 protein: CASTREGGGSYEQYF. In DNA, the CDR3 is TGTGCCAGCACCAGGGAGGGCGGGGGGTCCTACGAGCAGTACTTC.

The V and J genes are TRBV6-5 and TRBJ1-4; TRBD1 is a possible D gene (6 bases). V lost 6 bases and J 6 bases, leaving 14 bases between the germline ends. There are 14 residues in the CDR3. Germline assignment: CDR1 MNHEY and CDR2 SVGAGI. Here the CDR3 DNA reads TGTGCCAGCAGAGAAGGGGGGCCGGATGAAAAACTGTTTTTT. Translation: CASREGGPDEKLFF.

This clone appeared a single time. The genes are TRBV7-3 and TRBJ2-3, with 10 positions matching TRBD2. With V trimmed by 3 bases and J by 6 bases, 12 bases remained unmatched. Germline CDR1 is SGHTA and CDR2 is FQGTGA. The CDR3 spans 17 residues. CDR3 sequence reads: CASSFPLGSGRSDTQYF. The CDR3 DNA is TGTGCCAGCAGCTTTCCGCTGGGTAGCGGGAGGAGCGATACGCAGTATTTT. The whole variable domain, filled in from reference TRBV7-3 and TRBJ2-3, reads GAGVSQTPSNKVTEKGKYVELRCDPISGHTALYWYRQSLGQGPEFLIYFQGTGAADDSGLPNDRFFAVRPEGSVSTLKIQRTERGDSAVYLCASSFPLGSGRSDTQYFGPGTRLTVL.

The chain links TRBV9 to TRBJ2-5, with 12 bases identical to TRBD2. V lost 3 bases, J lost 5 bases, and 5 bases stayed unmatched. Germline assignment: CDR1 SGDLS and CDR2 YYNGEE. The CDR3 totals 15 residues. CDR3: CASSATSGRWETQYF. In DNA form, the CDR3 reads TGTGCCAGCAGCGCGACTAGCGGGAGATGGGAGACCCAGTACTTC.